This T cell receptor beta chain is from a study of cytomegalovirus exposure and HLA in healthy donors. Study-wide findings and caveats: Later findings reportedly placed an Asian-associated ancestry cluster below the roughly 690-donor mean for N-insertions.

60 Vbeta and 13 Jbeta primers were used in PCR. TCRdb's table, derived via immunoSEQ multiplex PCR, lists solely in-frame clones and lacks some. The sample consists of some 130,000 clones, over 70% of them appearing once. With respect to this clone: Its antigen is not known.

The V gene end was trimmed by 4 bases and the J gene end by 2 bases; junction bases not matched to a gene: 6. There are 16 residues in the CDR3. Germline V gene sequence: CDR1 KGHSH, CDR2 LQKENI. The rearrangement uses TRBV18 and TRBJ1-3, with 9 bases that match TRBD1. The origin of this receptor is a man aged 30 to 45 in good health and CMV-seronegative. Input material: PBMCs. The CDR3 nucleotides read TGTGCCAGCTCACGCCGGACAGGGGTCGCTGGAAACACCATATATTTT. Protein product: CASSRRTGVAGNTIYF.